The rows below give T cell receptor beta chains drawn from one sample of a study of blood T cell repertoires in COVID-19. The method was immunoSEQ multiplex PCR; TCRdb's version includes in-frame clones alone and lacks a portion of them. The sample records 65,000 to 95,000 clones, around nine tenths being singletons. Material: peripheral blood. The receptors derive from a man in his 70s with active or convalescent COVID-19. CDR3s leave out the opening cysteine and the closing phenylalanine or tryptophan.

TRBV5-5	TRBJ2-7	11	ASSFGTGGEQY
TRBV7-3	TRBJ2-3	11	ASSSTSGDTQY
TRBV5-4	TRBJ2-2	14	ASSPLTSGFTGELF
TRBV28	TRBJ2-7	11	ASALAGSYEQY
TRBV24-1	TRBJ2-1	10	ATSDIAAEQF
TRBV7-8	TRBJ2-7	15	ASSLAVAAGETYEQY
TRBV27	TRBJ2-7	13	ASSPSSGTPYEQY
TRBV21-1	TRBJ2-3	11	ASIIACTDTQY
TRBV10-1	TRBJ1-5	11	ASSEGLDQPQH
TRBV6-2/TRBV6-3	TRBJ2-1	11	ASSPDNYNEQF
TRBV7-9	TRBJ2-2	13	ASSPGLAGVGELF
TRBV29-1	TRBJ1-2	13	SVELTEIGNYGYT
TRBV7-2	TRBJ2-1	14	ASSLQPGLAINEQF
TRBV11-3	TRBJ2-1	17	ASSQGLALVSAIYNEQF
TRBV11-2	TRBJ2-3	17	ASSLDQMLLGTSTDTQY
TRBV7-2	TRBJ2-2	15	ASIRSSAVISTGELF
TRBV30	TRBJ1-1	12	ACKDRGQNTEAF
TRBV6-1	TRBJ2-7	9	ASSERTVQY
TRBV30	TRBJ1-1	10	AWTAGGPEAF
TRBV6-5	TRBJ2-7	13	ASQVAGQARDEQY
TRBV6-1	TRBJ1-6	12	ASSDGERGSPLH
TRBV7-9	TRBJ2-1	12	ASSRGQGGSEQF
TRBV28	TRBJ2-7	13	ASSSIGVARYEQY
TRBV5-1	TRBJ2-1	15	ASSPAGLAGAYNEQF
TRBV3-1/TRBV3-2	TRBJ2-5	12	ASSLGTAKETQY
TRBV18	TRBJ1-4	15	ASSPIPRGTDGEKLF
TRBV7-2	TRBJ2-5	11	ASSRQGRETQY
TRBV6-5	TRBJ2-4	11	ASNPTGRNIQY
TRBV5-4	TRBJ2-2	12	ATKDGTYPGELF
TRBV30	TRBJ2-5	14	AWKTPGQGFRAAQY
TRBV11-2	TRBJ2-1	13	ASSLGTGSHNEQF
TRBV11-2	TRBJ2-3	13	ASSLERGGTDTQY
TRBV18	TRBJ1-2	14	ASSPPGEGTLYGYT
TRBV5-1	TRBJ2-3	10	ASSLVTDTQY
TRBV5-1	TRBJ2-7	12	ASSLVDRVNKQY
TRBV5-8	TRBJ2-7	13	ASSSGQAYSYEQY
TRBV5-1	TRBJ2-1	14	ASSKRTSGGYNEQF
TRBV10-3	TRBJ2-1	10	AISTERGEQF